This T cell receptor beta chain was captured in a study of blood T cell repertoires in COVID-19. Clones were sequenced by immunoSEQ multiplex PCR, and TCRdb holds only the in-frame ones, with some missing. The sample holds about 210,000 clones; about 82% are singletons and the top ten take 0.9% to 0.95%. The CDR3 has 13 amino acids. The V gene's germline CDR1 is LGHNA and CDR2 YSLEER. V was trimmed by 3 bases and J by 4 bases, leaving 7 bases between them. The clonotype comes from a man between 60 and 70 years old with COVID-19, enrolled during active disease. The sequenced material came from peripheral blood. The chain couples TRBV4-3 to TRBJ2-1; D gene unclear. The CDR3, as DNA: TGCGCCAGCAGCCAGGCGGAATACAATGAGCAGTTCTTC. The encoded protein is CASSQAEYNEQFF.